These T cell receptor beta chains were read from a single sample in a study of graft-versus-host responses after intestinal transplantation. The method was immunoSEQ multiplex PCR; TCRdb's version includes in-frame clones alone and lacks a portion of them. The sample holds around 20,000 clones, roughly 94% seen once. The material sequenced was PBMCs, taken 23 days after intestinal transplant. The receptor set was obtained from a human patient who received an intestinal transplant, so some T cells may come from the graft donor. The CDR3 runs from the conserved cysteine through the conserved F or W. D genes are given only for firm matches. Not all rows give a size; the values are once, few, many and, for expanded clones, a class.

>-|TRBV30|TRBD2|TRBJ2-1
CAWSVGSGSENEQFF
TGTGCCTGGAGTGTAGGTAGCGGGAGTGAGAATGAGCAGTTCTTC
>few|TRBV28|-|TRBJ2-5
CASSLAGWEETQYF
TGTGCCAGCAGTTTAGCTGGATGGGAAGAGACCCAGTACTTC
>-|TRBV6-4|-|TRBJ1-2
CASSDSKQGYTF
TGTGCCAGCAGTGACTCGAAGCAGGGCTACACCTTC
>-|TRBV11-2|TRBD2|TRBJ2-7
CASSLEWTSFYEQYF
TGTGCCAGCAGCCTAGAATGGACTAGCTTTTACGAGCAGTACTTC
>-|TRBV4-3|-|TRBJ2-1
CASSPLVSYNEQFF
TGCGCCAGCAGCCCCCTTGTGTCCTACAATGAGCAGTTCTTC
>-|TRBV2|TRBD1|TRBJ1-4
CASSEEGQGEKLFF
TGTGCCAGCAGTGAAGAGGGACAGGGAGAAAAACTGTTTTTT
>-|TRBV2|-|TRBJ2-7
CASSANLSYEQYF
TGTGCCAGCAGTGCCAACCTCTCCTACGAGCAGTACTTC
>-|TRBV25-1|TRBD2|TRBJ2-5
CASSDWGGGEGSETQYF
TGTGCCAGCAGTGATTGGGGCGGGGGAGAGGGTTCAGAGACCCAGTACTTC
>-|TRBV7-6|TRBD1|TRBJ2-1
CASSLAGDRGYNEQFF
TGTGCCAGCAGCTTAGCCGGGGACAGGGGTTACAATGAGCAGTTCTTC
>-|TRBV30|-|TRBJ1-5
CAWSVQMGGYQPQHF
TGTGCCTGGAGTGTACAGATGGGGGGATACCAGCCCCAGCATTTT
>-|TRBV5-1|-|TRBJ1-2
CASSLGREYGYTF
TGCGCCAGCAGCTTGGGCAGGGAATATGGCTACACCTTC
>-|TRBV27|-|TRBJ1-5
CASSLDGVDWPQHF
TGTGCCAGCAGTTTAGATGGGGTCGACTGGCCCCAGCATTTT
>-|TRBV19|-|TRBJ1-1
CASSPLVENTEAFF
TGTGCCAGTAGTCCCTTGGTGGAGAACACTGAAGCTTTCTTT
>-|TRBV13|TRBD2|TRBJ2-3
CASSLTATSGRAGDTQYF
TGTGCCAGCAGCTTAACCGCCACTAGCGGGAGGGCTGGGGATACGCAGTATTTT
>-|TRBV6-1|-|TRBJ1-3
CASSEEGRGPFSGNTIYF
TGTGCCAGCAGTGAAGAGGGACGGGGACCCTTTTCTGGAAACACCATATATTTT
>once|TRBV4-1|-|TRBJ2-1
CASSQGRGPYNEQFF
TGCGCCAGCAGCCAGGGCAGGGGCCCCTACAATGAGCAGTTCTTC
>-|TRBV28|-|TRBJ1-6
CASSFRGGGSSKTPPHF
TGTGCCAGCAGTTTCCGGGGCGGAGGAAGTAGCAAAACACCCCCCCACTTT
>-|TRBV7-9|-|TRBJ2-5
CASSRPETRQETQYF
TGTGCCAGCAGCAGACCAGAGACTCGACAAGAGACCCAGTACTTC
>-|TRBV28|-|TRBJ1-1
CASSFPRLLTGAEAFF
TGTGCCAGCAGTTTCCCCCGGCTCCTCACTGGGGCTGAAGCTTTCTTT
>-|TRBV4-1|-|TRBJ2-7
CASSQGQRAAYEQYF
TGCGCCAGCAGCCAAGGTCAGCGGGCGGCCTACGAGCAGTACTTC
>-|TRBV2|-|TRBJ1-2
CASSEEGVYGYTF
TGTGCCAGCAGTGAAGAAGGCGTCTATGGCTACACCTTC
>-|TRBV7-2|TRBD2|TRBJ2-3
CASSSRVIAGVADTQYF
TGTGCCAGCAGCTCGAGAGTCATAGCGGGAGTGGCAGATACGCAGTATTTT
>-|TRBV7-3|-|TRBJ2-2
CASSLTLQGGTGELFF
TGTGCCAGCAGCTTAACACTCCAGGGGGGCACCGGGGAGCTGTTTTTT
>once|TRBV11-2|TRBD2|TRBJ2-1
CASSSISGTSGSDYNEQFF
TGTGCCAGCAGCTCCATATCCGGGACTAGCGGGAGTGACTACAATGAGCAGTTCTTC
>-|TRBV29-1|TRBD1|TRBJ2-7
CSVEGDRAASYEQYF
TGCAGCGTTGAAGGTGACAGGGCAGCCTCCTACGAGCAGTACTTC
>-|TRBV28|-|TRBJ1-6
CASSPPGESSYNSPLHF
TGTGCCAGCAGTCCCCCCGGGGAGAGTAGCTATAATTCACCCCTCCACTTT
>-|TRBV9|TRBD2|TRBJ2-3
CASSVEEREREVTDTQYF
TGTGCCAGCAGCGTAGAGGAGCGGGAGAGGGAGGTGACAGATACGCAGTATTTT
>-|TRBV2|-|TRBJ1-5
CASSEARGPNQPQHF
TGTGCCAGCAGTGAAGCGCGGGGGCCTAATCAGCCCCAGCATTTT
>-|TRBV27|-|TRBJ1-5
CASSQSGWGGIQPQHF
TGTGCCAGCAGTCAGTCGGGGTGGGGTGGGATTCAGCCCCAGCATTTT
>-|TRBV5-4|-|TRBJ1-1
CASSPGGEGTEAFF
TGTGCCAGCAGCCCTGGAGGGGAAGGCACTGAAGCTTTCTTT
>-|TRBV4-1|-|TRBJ1-2
CASSQDKNYGYTF
TGCGCCAGCAGCCAAGACAAAAACTATGGCTACACCTTC
>-|TRBV10-1|TRBD1|TRBJ2-7
CASSEPRQGRNEQYF
TGCGCCAGCAGTGAGCCCCGACAGGGGAGGAACGAGCAGTACTTC
>-|TRBV25-1|-|TRBJ2-5
CASLGEGIQETQYF
TGTGCCAGCCTGGGCGAGGGAATCCAAGAGACCCAGTACTTC
>-|TRBV9|TRBD1|TRBJ2-1
CASSIRGRGSSYNEQFF
TGTGCCAGCAGCATCAGGGGGCGGGGTAGCTCCTACAATGAGCAGTTCTTC
>-|TRBV2|-|TRBJ1-3
CASSELWEGAGNTIYF
TGTGCCAGCAGTGAACTCTGGGAGGGTGCCGGAAACACCATATATTTT
>-|TRBV7-9|-|TRBJ2-7
CASSPPGSAYEQYF
TGTGCCAGCAGCCCACCGGGATCCGCCTACGAGCAGTACTTC
>-|TRBV6-5|TRBD1|TRBJ2-7
CASSEDRGSHEQYF
TGTGCCAGCAGTGAAGACAGGGGATCCCACGAGCAGTACTTC
>-|TRBV2|-|TRBJ1-2
CASSEAGSGEYYGYTF
TGTGCCAGCAGTGAAGCGGGTTCAGGGGAATACTATGGCTACACCTTC
>-|TRBV18|-|TRBJ2-3
CASSPRTPTDTQYF
TGTGCCAGCTCACCCCGGACTCCCACAGATACGCAGTATTTT
>once|TRBV27|-|TRBJ1-1
CASSFFRNTEAFF
TGTGCCAGCAGTTTTTTCAGGAACACTGAAGCTTTCTTT
>-|TRBV2|-|TRBJ1-1
CASSVGRTSTEAFF
TGTGCCAGCAGTGTAGGCAGAACTAGCACTGAAGCTTTCTTT
>once|TRBV9|-|TRBJ1-2
CASSVGPSDGYTF
TGTGCCAGCAGCGTTGGGCCTAGTGATGGCTACACCTTC
>-|TRBV28|TRBD1|TRBJ2-1
CASSFRQGVYNEQFF
TGTGCCAGCAGTTTTCGACAGGGGGTGTACAATGAGCAGTTCTTC
>-|TRBV7-2|TRBD2|TRBJ2-5
CASTGVAGDREQETQYF
TGTGCCAGCACTGGGGTAGCGGGAGACCGGGAGCAAGAGACCCAGTACTTC
>-|TRBV7-2|TRBD2|TRBJ2-7
CASSTQPSGSYEQYF
TGTGCCAGCAGCACCCAGCCTAGCGGGTCCTACGAGCAGTACTTC
>-|TRBV6-5|-|TRBJ1-6
CASSSTLTGSPLHF
TGTGCCAGCAGTAGTACATTGACGGGTTCACCCCTCCACTTT
>-|TRBV10-3|TRBD1|TRBJ1-5
CAISPKQGVRNQPQHF
TGTGCCATCAGTCCAAAACAGGGGGTGAGAAATCAGCCCCAGCATTTT
>-|TRBV28|-|TRBJ2-1
CASSVGLPYNEQFF
TGTGCCAGCAGTGTGGGGTTACCCTACAATGAGCAGTTCTTC
>-|TRBV5-1|TRBD1|TRBJ2-1
CASSGGQGGDEQFF
TGCGCCAGCAGCGGGGGACAGGGAGGGGATGAGCAGTTCTTC
>-|TRBV13|-|TRBJ1-1
CASSHNRFPEAFF
TGTGCCAGCAGCCATAACAGGTTTCCTGAAGCTTTCTTT
>few|TRBV18|TRBD1|TRBJ1-6
CASSPGTGGVGVLHF
TGTGCCAGCTCACCCGGGACAGGGGGCGTCGGGGTCCTCCACTTT
>-|TRBV7-9|TRBD1|TRBJ2-2
CASSLIGQGTTGELFF
TGTGCCAGCAGCTTAATCGGACAGGGAACCACCGGGGAGCTGTTTTTT
>-|TRBV7-3|-|TRBJ1-1
CASSPNLGTEAFF
TGTGCCAGCAGTCCAAACCTAGGCACTGAAGCTTTCTTT
>-|TRBV11-3|-|TRBJ2-3
CASSLIGAGTDTQYF
TGTGCCAGCAGCTTAATCGGGGCCGGCACAGATACGCAGTATTTT
>once|TRBV5-1|-|TRBJ1-1
CASSPDWNTEAFF
TGCGCCAGCAGCCCTGACTGGAACACTGAAGCTTTCTTT
>-|TRBV2|-|TRBJ1-4
CASRDPRDDSEKLFF
TGTGCCAGTAGGGACCCCCGGGATGATAGTGAAAAACTGTTTTTT
>-|TRBV7-9|-|TRBJ1-1
CASSFSQGEAFF
TGTGCCAGCAGCTTTTCACAGGGTGAAGCTTTCTTT